This entry describes one T cell receptor (beta chain). The data originate from a study of cytomegalovirus exposure and HLA in healthy donors. The PCR had 60 Vbeta and 13 Jbeta primers. Only in-frame clones appear in the TCRdb table, and some are missing; sequencing was by immunoSEQ multiplex PCR. The table lists 180,000 or so clones, roughly 73% of them singletons, with over 3% in the top ten. The CDR3 spans 15 residues. Germline trimming cut 1 base from V and 4 bases from J; bases unmatched to any gene: 3. The germline V gene encodes CDR1 LGHNA and CDR2 YNFKEQ. The rearrangement joins TRBV4-2 to TRBJ1-4; 7 bases are shared with TRBD1. This clonotype originated in a female donor in good health and CMV-seronegative. The specimen was PBMCs. The CDR3 DNA follows: TGTGCCAGCAGCCAAGCGGACAGGAATAATGAAAAACTGTTTTTT. Translated: CASSQADRNNEKLFF.